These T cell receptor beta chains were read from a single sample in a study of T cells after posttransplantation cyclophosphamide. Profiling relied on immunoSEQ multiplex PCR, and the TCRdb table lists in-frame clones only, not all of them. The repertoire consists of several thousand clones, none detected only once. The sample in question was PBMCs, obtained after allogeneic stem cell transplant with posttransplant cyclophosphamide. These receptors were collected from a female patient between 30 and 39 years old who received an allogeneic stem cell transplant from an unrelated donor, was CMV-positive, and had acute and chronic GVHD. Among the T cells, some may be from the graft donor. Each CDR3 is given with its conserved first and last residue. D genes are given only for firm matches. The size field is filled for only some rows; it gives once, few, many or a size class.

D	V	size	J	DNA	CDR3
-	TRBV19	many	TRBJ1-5	TGTGCCAGTAGTATAGACAGCGATCAGCCCCAGCATTTT	CASSIDSDQPQHF
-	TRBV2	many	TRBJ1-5	TGTGCCAGCAGCAGGGCCGATTATCAGCCCCAGCATTTT	CASSRADYQPQHF
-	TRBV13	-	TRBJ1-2	TGTGCCAGCAACTCGTTCCCGGGTGGCTACACCTTC	CASNSFPGGYTF
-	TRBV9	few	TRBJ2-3	TGTGCCAGCAGCCCTGGACAGTTTAGCACAGATACGCAGTATTTT	CASSPGQFSTDTQYF
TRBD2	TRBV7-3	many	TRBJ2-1	TGTGCCAGCAGCCTTCATAGCGGGAGCTACAATGAGCAGTTCTTC	CASSLHSGSYNEQFF
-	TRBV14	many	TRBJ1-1	TGTGCCAGCAGCCAAGATCTTGGGAGTAGGGCTTTCTTT	CASSQDLGSRAFF
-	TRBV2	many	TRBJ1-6	TGTGCCAGCAGCTCGGACAGTCCAAATTCACCCCTCCACTTT	CASSSDSPNSPLHF
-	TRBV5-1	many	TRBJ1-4	TGCGCCAGCAGTAGCCAGCGGGATGAAAAACTGTTTTTT	CASSSQRDEKLFF
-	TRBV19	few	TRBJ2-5	TGTGCCAGTAGTAGATCGGGTCCTCTATGGGAGACCCAGTACTTC	CASSRSGPLWETQYF
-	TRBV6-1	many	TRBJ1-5	TGTGCCAGCAGTGATCAGGGGAATCAGCCCCAGCATTTT	CASSDQGNQPQHF
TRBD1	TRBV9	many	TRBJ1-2	TGTGCCAGCAGCGTAGTTGGGGACAGTTCAAACTATGGCTACACCTTC	CASSVVGDSSNYGYTF
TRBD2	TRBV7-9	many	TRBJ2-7	TGTGCCAGCACAGGGACTAGCGGGACTCTCTACGAGCAGTACTTC	CASTGTSGTLYEQYF
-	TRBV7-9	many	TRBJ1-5	TGTGCCAGCAGTCCCCGGGGGAGTCAGCCCCAGCATTTT	CASSPRGSQPQHF
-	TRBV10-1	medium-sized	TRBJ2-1	TGCGCCAGCAGTGTGGCGTTCGGGAATGAGCAGTTCTTC	CASSVAFGNEQFF
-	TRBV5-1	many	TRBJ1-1	TGCGCCAGCAGAGCTTCACTGAACACTGAAGCTTTCTTT	CASRASLNTEAFF
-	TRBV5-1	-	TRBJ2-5	TGCGCCAGCAGCTTGTACGGGGGACCCCTCGAAGAGACCCAGTACTTC	CASSLYGGPLEETQYF
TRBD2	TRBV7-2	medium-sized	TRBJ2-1	TGTGCCAGCAGCTCTTCCCCAACTAGCGGGAGGTCCAATGAGCAGTTCTTC	CASSSSPTSGRSNEQFF
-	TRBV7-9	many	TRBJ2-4	TGTGCCAGCAGCTTAGGAGGGTCTTGGGTGGACATTCAGTACTTC	CASSLGGSWVDIQYF
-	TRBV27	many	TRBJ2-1	TGTGCCAGCAGGCACGGAAGCGCGGGATACAATGAGCAGTTCTTC	CASRHGSAGYNEQFF
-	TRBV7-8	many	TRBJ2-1	TGTGCCAGCAGCTTAAGCATATCAAATGAGCAGTTCTTC	CASSLSISNEQFF
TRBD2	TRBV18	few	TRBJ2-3	TGTGCCAGCTCACCAGGGACTAGCGGGATGACCACAGATACGCAGTATTTT	CASSPGTSGMTTDTQYF
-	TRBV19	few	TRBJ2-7	TGTGCCAGTAGTCGTTTGGGGGACATCTCCTACGAGCAGTACTTC	CASSRLGDISYEQYF
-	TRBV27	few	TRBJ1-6	TGTGCCAGCACCTTGGGACACGATAATTCACCCCTCCACTTT	CASTLGHDNSPLHF
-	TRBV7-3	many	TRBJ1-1	TGTGCCAGCAGCTTAAGGGGGAGGGACACTGAAGCTTTCTTT	CASSLRGRDTEAFF
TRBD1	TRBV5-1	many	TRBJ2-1	TGCGCCAGCAGCAGAAGAGGGACAGGGGGCGCCGGAAATGAGCAGTTCTTC	CASSRRGTGGAGNEQFF
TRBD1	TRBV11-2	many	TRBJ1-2	TGTGCCAGCAGCTACCGGGACAGGGGGGAAGGGGGCTACACCTTC	CASSYRDRGEGGYTF
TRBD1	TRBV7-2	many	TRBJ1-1	TGTGCCAGCAGCTACACAGGGGCAAGTAAAGCTTTCTTT	CASSYTGASKAFF
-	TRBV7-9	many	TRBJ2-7	TGTGCCAGCAGCTTATCACAGCAGAGCGAGCAGTACTTC	CASSLSQQSEQYF
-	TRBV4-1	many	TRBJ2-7	TGCGCCAGCAGCCATGGCTCCCTCGAGCAGTACTTC	CASSHGSLEQYF
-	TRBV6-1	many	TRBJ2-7	TGTGCCAGCAGTGAACAGGGTTGGTCCTACGAGCAGTACTTC	CASSEQGWSYEQYF
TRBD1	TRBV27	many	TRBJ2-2	TGTGCCAGCAGGAAGGGGGCCTCCAACACCGGGGAGCTGTTTTTT	CASRKGASNTGELFF
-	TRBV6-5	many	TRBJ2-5	TGTGCCAGCTACCGGGACTCAGAAAAGACCCAGTACTTC	CASYRDSEKTQYF
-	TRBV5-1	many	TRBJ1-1	TGCGCCAGCAGCCCCTCAGTGAACACTGAAGCTTTCTTT	CASSPSVNTEAFF
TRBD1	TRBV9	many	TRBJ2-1	TGTGCCAGCAGCGTAGAGGGGGCAACCTACAATGAGCAGTTCTTC	CASSVEGATYNEQFF
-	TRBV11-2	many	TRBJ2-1	TGTGCCAGCAGCTTAGGACGCGGCACCTCCTACAATGAGCAGTTCTTC	CASSLGRGTSYNEQFF
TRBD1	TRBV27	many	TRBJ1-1	TGTGCCAGCAGTTTACAACAGGGGGGATCTAGGCGGGCTTTCTTT	CASSLQQGGSRRAFF
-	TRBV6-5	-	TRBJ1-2	TGTGCCAGCAGTTACGGCAACACGGGGGGCTACACCTTC	CASSYGNTGGYTF
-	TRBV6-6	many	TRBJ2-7	TGTGCCAGCAGTTACCGGTTCGAGCAGTACTTC	CASSYRFEQYF
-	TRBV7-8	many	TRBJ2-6	TGTGCCAGCAGCTTTACAGACTCTGGGGCCAACGTCCTGACTTTC	CASSFTDSGANVLTF
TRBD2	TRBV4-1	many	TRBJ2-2	TGCGCCAGCAGCCACTTTACTAGCGGGAGAAACACCGGGGAGCTGTTTTTT	CASSHFTSGRNTGELFF
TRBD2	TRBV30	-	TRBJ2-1	TGTGCCTGGAGTACATCTTCAAGACTAGCGGGAGGGGATGAGCAGTTCTTC	CAWSTSSRLAGGDEQFF
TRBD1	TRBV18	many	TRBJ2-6	TGTGCCAGCTCACCTAGGACAGGGGGCTCTGGGGCCAACGTCCTGACTTTC	CASSPRTGGSGANVLTF
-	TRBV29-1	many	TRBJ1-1	TGCAGCGTTGACAGGAAAAGTGGCACTGAAGCTTTCTTT	CSVDRKSGTEAFF
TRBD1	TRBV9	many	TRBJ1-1	TGTGCCAGCAGACCGGGACAGGGGGTTTTGGGCACTGAAGCTTTCTTT	CASRPGQGVLGTEAFF
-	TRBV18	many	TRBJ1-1	TGTGCCAGCTCACCGCAAGGGAGGGACACTGAAGCTTTCTTT	CASSPQGRDTEAFF
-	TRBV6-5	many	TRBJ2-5	TGTGCCAGCAGTTACTCCCTGTACCAAGAGACCCAGTACTTC	CASSYSLYQETQYF
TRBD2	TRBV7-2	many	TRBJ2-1	TGTGCCAGCAGCCGAGCGGGAGGGCGACCCAATGAGCAGTTCTTC	CASSRAGGRPNEQFF
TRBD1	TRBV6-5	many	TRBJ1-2	TGTGCCAGCAGTTACCAGACAGGGGGCGGCTACACCTTC	CASSYQTGGGYTF
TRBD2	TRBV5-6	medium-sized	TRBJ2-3	TGTGCCAGCAGCGGTGGACTAGCGGGAGGCAACACAGATACGCAGTATTTT	CASSGGLAGGNTDTQYF
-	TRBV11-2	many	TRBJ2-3	TGTGCCAGCAGCTTGTCTAATGGAGATACGCAGTATTTT	CASSLSNGDTQYF
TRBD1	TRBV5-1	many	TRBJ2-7	TGCGCCAGCAGCTTGGCCCGACAGGGGGCCTCAGGGGAGCAGTACTTC	CASSLARQGASGEQYF
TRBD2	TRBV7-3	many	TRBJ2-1	TGTGCCAGCAGCTCATCTAGCGGCCCCTACAATGAGCAGTTCTTC	CASSSSSGPYNEQFF
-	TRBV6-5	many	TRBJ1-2	TGTGCCAGCAGCGGCGCGGGGACCCGCCGGGGCTACACCTTC	CASSGAGTRRGYTF
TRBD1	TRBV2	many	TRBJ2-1	TGTGCCAGCAGCCAAACCGGGACAGGGGGAGAGGAGCAGTTCTTC	CASSQTGTGGEEQFF
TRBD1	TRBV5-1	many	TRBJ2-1	TGCGCCAGCAGCCAGGACAGGGGTAACAATGAGCAGTTCTTC	CASSQDRGNNEQFF
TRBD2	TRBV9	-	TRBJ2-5	TGTGCCAGCAGCGTAGGCGGGAGCACCGCCACAGAGACCCAGTACTTC	CASSVGGSTATETQYF
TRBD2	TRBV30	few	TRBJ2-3	TGTGCCTGGAGTGTAGGGACTAGCGGGAGGAAAAGCACAGATACGCAGTATTTT	CAWSVGTSGRKSTDTQYF
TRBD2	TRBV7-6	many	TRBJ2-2	TGTGCCAGCAGCTTAGGGGGGACTAGCGGGAGACACACCGGGGAGCTGTTTTTT	CASSLGGTSGRHTGELFF
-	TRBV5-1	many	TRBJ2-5	TGCGCCAGCAGCTTGGGGCCGGGGGGCTCGGAAGAGACCCAGTACTTC	CASSLGPGGSEETQYF
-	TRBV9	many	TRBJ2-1	TGTGCCAGCAGCGTAACGGGTATATACAATGAGCAGTTCTTC	CASSVTGIYNEQFF